This T cell receptor beta chain was documented in a study of T-cell reconstitution after alpha-beta-depleted transplantation in children. V gave up 7 bases and J gave up 3 bases; unmatched junction bases: 5. CDR1 and CDR2 from the germline V gene are SQVTM and ANQGSEA. The CDR3 spans 13 residues. This clonotype was seen many times. Using unique molecular identifiers, the investigators prepared the TCRbeta library. A single record per CDR3 protein comes from TCRdb applying MiXCR to the PCR reads. The sample carries some 640,000 distinct CDR3 sequences, roughly 15% recorded once. The clonotype was recovered from a human donor who donated a stem cell graft to a child with acute myeloid leukemia. The material was PBMCs from the stem cell graft donor, obtained from the stem cell graft. The chain has TRBV29-1 and TRBJ1-5; TRBD1 agrees at 8 bases. CDR3 sequence reads: CSATGGFNQPQHF. CDR3 DNA: TGCAGCGCAACAGGGGGTTTCAATCAGCCCCAGCATTTT.